Each of the 19 T cell receptor beta chains below was sequenced from the same sample in a study of blood T cell repertoires in COVID-19. The data were produced by immunoSEQ multiplex PCR, yet TCRdb's version contains in-frame clones alone and is incomplete. The data show a few hundred thousand clones, roughly 90% seen once. The sample comprised peripheral blood. Receptors originate from a woman in her sixties with COVID-19, enrolled during active disease.

The chain has TRBV9 and TRBJ1-6; D is undetermined. The germline CDR1 and CDR2 sequences are SGDLS and YYNGEE. Between the trimmed V and J ends, which lost 9 bases and 0 bases, there was a span of 16 bases. This CDR3 spans 16 amino acids. The CDR3 coding sequence is TGTGCCACCCTGGAGGCGCCGAGCTCCTATAATTCACCCCTCCACTTT. Amino acids: CATLEAPSSYNSPLHF.

The gene calls are TRBV11-2 and TRBJ2-1, with D unclear. V lost 4 bases to trimming and J lost 9 bases, with 13 bases between them. CDR1 and CDR2 (germline): SGHAT, FQNNGV. This CDR3 is built from 13 residues. CDR3 sequence reads: CASSSYSVIEQFF. The CDR3 DNA reads TGTGCCAGCAGCTCCTATTCGGTGATTGAGCAGTTCTTC.

This chain uses TRBV27 with TRBJ2-7; 7 positions agree with TRBD1. The CDR3 has 14 amino acids. The trim removed 6 bases at V and 0 bases at J, leaving 5 bases unmatched. The V gene's germline CDR1 is MNHEY and CDR2 SMNVEV (reference sequence). The chain's CDR3 is CASRRTGHSYEQYF. The CDR3 DNA sequence: TGTGCCAGCAGGCGGACAGGACACTCCTACGAGCAGTACTTC.

The sample holds one count of this clone. V is TRBV6-6 and J is TRBJ2-5, with D perhaps TRBD2 (5 bases). Germline V gene data show CDR1 as MNHNY and CDR2 as SVGAGI (reference sequence). The ends were cut back, 0 bases at V and 3 bases at J, with 11 bases in the middle. This CDR3 is built from 15 residues. The CDR3: CASSYSERAKETQYF. CDR3 sequence (DNA): TGTGCCAGCAGTTACTCGGAGAGGGCTAAAGAGACCCAGTACTTC.

The chain employs TRBV9 and TRBJ1-2; 9 nucleotides line up with TRBD1. Germline-derived CDR1 and CDR2 are SGDLS and YYNGEE. Germline trimming cut 0 bases from V and 0 bases from J; bases unmatched to any gene: 6. The CDR3 runs to 17 residues. The chain's CDR3 is CASSVGYRGPTNYGYTF. As DNA, the CDR3 is TGTGCCAGCAGCGTAGGGTACAGGGGGCCTACTAACTATGGCTACACCTTC.

V and J are TRBV2 and TRBJ1-5; D gene unclear. The V and J ends lost 4 bases and 0 bases respectively, with 7 bases between them. Looked up from germline, CDR1 is SNHLY and CDR2 is FYNNEI. The CDR3 contains 14 residues. The CDR3 DNA reads TGTGCCAGCAGTGGGCTGAATAGCAATCAGCCCCAGCATTTT. Its protein product is CASSGLNSNQPQHF.

The chain carries TRBV18 and TRBJ2-5; 8 nucleotides match TRBD1. Looked up from germline, CDR1 is KGHSH and CDR2 is LQKENI. This CDR3 spans 16 amino acids. With 4 bases clipped from V and 5 bases from J, the junction kept 12 bases outside the gene matches. The CDR3 DNA follows: TGTGCCAGCTCACGCGCCCCGGGACAGGATGGGGAGACCCAGTACTTC. Protein sequence: CASSRAPGQDGETQYF.

This clone came up many times. V gene TRBV4-1 combines with J gene TRBJ2-7; the match to TRBD2 covers 12 bases. The V segment lost 3 bases and the J segment 1 base; nucleotides outside the gene matches: 4. The CDR3 loop spans 16 amino acids. Germline V lookup: CDR1 MGHRA, CDR2 YSYEKL. CDR3 loop: CASSQGGLAGSYEQYF. CDR3 nucleotides: TGCGCCAGCAGCCAGGGTGGACTAGCGGGGTCCTACGAGCAGTACTTC.

This chain connects TRBV10-3 to TRBJ2-6; D remains unclear. Germline V gene sequence: CDR1 ENHRY, CDR2 SYGVKD. Trimming stripped 3 bases from V and 4 bases from J, with 16 bases between. The CDR3 contains 17 residues. In DNA, the CDR3 is TGTGCCATCAGTGATCTTCTAGTCCTTGGGGGGGCCAACGTCCTGACTTTC. Its translation is CAISDLLVLGGANVLTF.

This chain connects TRBV12-3 or TRBV12-4 to TRBJ1-1, with TRBD1 as a possible D gene (6 bases). With 4 bases removed from V and 8 bases from J, the gap between germline ends came to 11 bases. This CDR3 has 12 residues. The CDR3 is CASSSMGQEAFF. The CDR3 DNA reads as TGTGCCAGCAGTTCGATGGGACAAGAAGCTTTCTTT.

A word on this clone: The same CDR3 also results from other DNA sequences found in this sample. This rearrangement joins TRBV19 to TRBJ1-5, with 8 bases fitting TRBD1. This CDR3 has 13 amino acids. CDR1 and CDR2 (germline): LNHDA, SQIVND (reference sequence). V was clipped by 6 bases and J by 5 bases; unmatched bases: 3. This CDR3 reads CASSLTGDQPQHF. The CDR3, as DNA: TGTGCCAGTAGCCTGACAGGGGATCAGCCCCAGCATTTT.

The chain uses TRBV19 and TRBJ1-1, with D maybe TRBD1 (5 bases). The CDR3 consists of 15 residues. Trimming stripped 4 bases from V and 1 base from J, with 13 bases between. Germline lookup yields CDR1 LNHDA and CDR2 SQIVND (reference sequence). The CDR3 coding sequence is TGTGCCAGTAGTACCTTGACAGTGAAGAACACTGAAGCTTTCTTT. Encoded protein: CASSTLTVKNTEAFF.

The chain has TRBV6-5 and TRBJ1-1; tentative D call: TRBD1 (6 bases). V lost 4 bases and J 5 bases, leaving 20 bases between the germline ends. This CDR3 region has 16 residues. CDR1 is MNHEY and CDR2 is SVGAGI in the germline V gene. The CDR3 loop reads CASSSPQGKGGTEAFF. As DNA, the CDR3 is TGTGCCAGCAGTTCCCCACAGGGAAAGGGCGGTACTGAAGCTTTCTTT.

Of note for this clone: The sample has other DNA sequences that encode this CDR3 too. CDR3 sequence (DNA): TGTGCCAGCAGCCCAGGGGCTAACTATGGCTACACCTTC. This translates into CASSPGANYGYTF. The chain carries TRBV7-9 and TRBJ1-2; weak D call: TRBD1 (6 bases). V lost 5 bases to trimming and J lost 0 bases, with 7 bases between them. The germline V gene encodes CDR1 SEHNR and CDR2 FQNEAQ (reference sequence). The CDR3 loop spans 13 amino acids.

The genes are TRBV11-2 and TRBJ2-6, with 8 bases matching TRBD1. This CDR3 is built from 16 residues. CDR1 and CDR2 (germline): SGHAT, FQNNGV. The V and J ends lost 5 bases and 4 bases, in that order; junction bases with no gene match: 7. The CDR3 reads CASSPGQGNGANVLTF. As DNA, the CDR3 is TGTGCCAGCAGCCCCGGACAGGGAAACGGGGCCAACGTCCTGACTTTC.

As for this clone: Other DNA sequences in this sample translate to the same CDR3. The chain couples TRBV30 to TRBJ1-1; 7 nucleotides agree with TRBD1. Germline V lookup: CDR1 GTSNPN, CDR2 SVGIG (reference sequence). With 2 bases clipped from V and 3 bases from J, the junction kept 3 bases outside the gene matches. This CDR3 comprises 13 residues. The CDR3 DNA reads as TGTGCCTGGAGTTTAACAGGGGACACTGAAGCTTTCTTT. Translation: CAWSLTGDTEAFF.

This rearrangement joins TRBV6-5 to TRBJ1-4; tentative D call: TRBD1 (5 bases). Trimming removed 3 bases at V and 7 bases at J, with 18 bases between. Per germline, CDR1 MNHEY and CDR2 SVGAGI. The CDR3 has 16 residues. CDR3: CASSYLVGRVAEKLFF. The CDR3 DNA is TGTGCCAGCAGTTATCTAGTAGGCAGGGTCGCTGAAAAACTGTTTTTT.

The chain links TRBV9 to TRBJ2-1, with D maybe TRBD1 (5 bases). The ends were cut back, 4 bases at V and 8 bases at J, with 22 bases in the middle. The germline CDR1 and CDR2 sequences are SGDLS and YYNGEE. The CDR3 spans 16 residues. This CDR3 is CASSSQGPGISHEQFF. DNA for the CDR3: TGTGCCAGCAGCTCCCAGGGTCCAGGGATCAGCCATGAGCAGTTCTTC.

The V call is TRBV19, the J call TRBJ1-2, with TRBD1 as a possible D gene (5 bases). Trimming pared 8 bases from V and 8 bases from J, leaving 18 bases between. Germline V gives CDR1 LNHDA, CDR2 SQIVND (reference sequence). There are 13 residues in the CDR3. DNA of the CDR3: TGTGCCAGTGCAGGGTCATATATCGTGGGCTACACCTTC. Amino acids: CASAGSYIVGYTF.